This is a list of T cell receptor beta chains from one sample in a study of neurological immune-mediated disorders. Via MiXCR, TCRdb re-called the 5' RACE reads, giving one row per CDR3 protein. The table has about 70,000 distinct CDR3 sequences, 3% to 4% seen once. The sample was PBMCs. The source is a woman between 50 and 59 years old with multiple sclerosis. Each CDR3 is given with its conserved first and last residue. The D gene is left open where the match is weak. The listing skips clone size in some rows; elsewhere it reads once, few, many or a size class.

V gene: TRBV4-3; D gene: -; J gene: TRBJ2-4; CDR3 length: 17; clone size: many; CDR3 protein: CASSPRVLGRGQNIQYF; CDR3 DNA: TGCGCCAGCAGCCCACGGGTGCTCGGAAGGGGACAAAACATTCAGTACTTC
V gene: TRBV12-3/TRBV12-4; D gene: TRBD2; J gene: TRBJ2-2; CDR3 length: 12; clone size: many; CDR3 protein: CASTQRGRELFF; CDR3 DNA: TGTGCCAGCACTCAGCGGGGAAGGGAGCTGTTTTTT
V gene: TRBV12-3/TRBV12-4; D gene: -; J gene: TRBJ2-5; CDR3 length: 13; clone size: many; CDR3 protein: CASSKVAGETQYF; CDR3 DNA: TGTGCCAGCAGCAAAGTGGCTGGAGAGACCCAGTACTTC
V gene: TRBV6-6; D gene: -; J gene: TRBJ2-1; CDR3 length: 15; clone size: many; CDR3 protein: CASSWGSLAYNEQFF; CDR3 DNA: TGTGCCAGCAGTTGGGGTAGCCTCGCCTACAATGAGCAGTTCTTC
V gene: TRBV20-1; D gene: TRBD2; J gene: TRBJ2-7; CDR3 length: 15; clone size: many; CDR3 protein: CSASGTSGRTYEQYF; CDR3 DNA: TGCAGTGCTAGCGGGACTAGCGGGAGGACATACGAGCAGTACTTC
V gene: TRBV12-3/TRBV12-4; D gene: TRBD1; J gene: TRBJ2-3; CDR3 length: 13; clone size: many; CDR3 protein: CASSLLGTGGQYF; CDR3 DNA: TGTGCCAGCAGTTTATTAGGGACAGGGGGGCAGTATTTT
V gene: TRBV20-1; D gene: TRBD2; J gene: TRBJ2-7; CDR3 length: 16; clone size: many; CDR3 protein: CSAKRGRSGSSYEQYF; CDR3 DNA: TGCAGTGCTAAGAGGGGACGTAGCGGGAGCTCCTACGAGCAGTACTTC
V gene: TRBV4-3; D gene: TRBD2; J gene: TRBJ2-3; CDR3 length: 17; clone size: many; CDR3 protein: CASSRGLAGSLTDTQYF; CDR3 DNA: TGCGCCAGCAGCCGGGGACTAGCGGGGTCGCTCACAGATACGCAGTATTTT
V gene: TRBV7-3; D gene: TRBD1; J gene: TRBJ2-1; CDR3 length: 15; clone size: many; CDR3 protein: CASSPRSGGLDEQFF; CDR3 DNA: TGTGCCAGCAGCCCCCGATCAGGGGGTTTGGATGAGCAGTTCTTC
V gene: TRBV20-1; D gene: -; J gene: TRBJ2-1; CDR3 length: 13; clone size: many; CDR3 protein: CSGTRSSYNEQFF; CDR3 DNA: TGCAGTGGCACCCGCAGCTCCTACAATGAGCAGTTCTTC
V gene: TRBV7-7; D gene: TRBD2; J gene: TRBJ2-1; CDR3 length: 15; clone size: many; CDR3 protein: CASSDVGGSYNEQFF; CDR3 DNA: TGTGCCAGCAGTGACGTGGGGGGGTCCTACAATGAGCAGTTCTTC
V gene: TRBV20-1; D gene: -; J gene: TRBJ2-1; CDR3 length: 15; clone size: many; CDR3 protein: CSGKGRNSRYNEQFF; CDR3 DNA: TGCAGCGGAAAGGGGCGCAATTCGAGGTACAATGAGCAGTTCTTC
V gene: TRBV6-4; D gene: -; J gene: TRBJ2-3; CDR3 length: 12; clone size: many; CDR3 protein: CASSDGGDTQYF; CDR3 DNA: TGTGCCAGCAGTGACGGTGGGGATACGCAGTATTTT
V gene: TRBV7-6; D gene: -; J gene: TRBJ1-6; CDR3 length: 12; clone size: many; CDR3 protein: CASSFGDSPLHF; CDR3 DNA: TGTGCCAGCAGCTTCGGAGATTCACCCCTCCACTTT
V gene: TRBV11-2; D gene: TRBD1; J gene: TRBJ1-2; CDR3 length: 14; clone size: many; CDR3 protein: CASSLERQGYGYTF; CDR3 DNA: TGTGCCAGCAGCTTAGAGCGACAGGGGTATGGCTACACCTTC
V gene: TRBV5-1; D gene: -; J gene: TRBJ2-7; CDR3 length: 15; clone size: -; CDR3 protein: CASSSGVARSYEQYF; CDR3 DNA: TGCGCCAGCAGCTCTGGGGTAGCGAGGTCCTACGAGCAGTACTTC
V gene: TRBV5-6; D gene: -; J gene: TRBJ1-2; CDR3 length: 14; clone size: many; CDR3 protein: CASSLDIQWEGYTF; CDR3 DNA: TGTGCCAGCAGCCTAGACATACAATGGGAGGGCTACACCTTC
V gene: TRBV5-1; D gene: -; J gene: TRBJ1-1; CDR3 length: 15; clone size: many; CDR3 protein: CASTGRDNGNTEAFF; CDR3 DNA: TGCGCCAGCACCGGTAGAGACAACGGGAACACTGAAGCTTTCTTT
V gene: TRBV12-3/TRBV12-4; D gene: -; J gene: TRBJ2-5; CDR3 length: 13; clone size: many; CDR3 protein: CASSLEGQETQYF; CDR3 DNA: TGTGCCAGCAGTTTAGAGGGACAAGAGACCCAGTACTTC
V gene: TRBV25-1; D gene: -; J gene: TRBJ2-3; CDR3 length: 15; clone size: many; CDR3 protein: CASSGTDRLRDTQYF; CDR3 DNA: TGTGCCAGCAGTGGGACAGACCGCCTGAGAGATACGCAGTATTTT
V gene: TRBV7-8; D gene: -; J gene: TRBJ2-5; CDR3 length: 14; clone size: many; CDR3 protein: CASSLSTPQETQYF; CDR3 DNA: TGTGCCAGCAGCTTAAGTACACCACAAGAGACCCAGTACTTC
V gene: TRBV10-3; D gene: TRBD1; J gene: TRBJ2-5; CDR3 length: 15; clone size: many; CDR3 protein: CAISEGQGAQETQYF; CDR3 DNA: TGTGCCATCAGTGAGGGACAGGGGGCCCAGGAGACCCAGTACTTC
V gene: TRBV20-1; D gene: -; J gene: TRBJ2-7; CDR3 length: 17; clone size: many; CDR3 protein: CSAAKTPGPKYSYEQYF; CDR3 DNA: TGCAGTGCTGCCAAAACCCCGGGACCGAAATACTCCTACGAGCAGTACTTC
V gene: TRBV6-1; D gene: -; J gene: TRBJ1-5; CDR3 length: 14; clone size: many; CDR3 protein: CASRRGTGNQPQHF; CDR3 DNA: TGTGCCAGCAGACGTGGGACGGGTAATCAGCCCCAGCATTTT
V gene: TRBV12-3/TRBV12-4; D gene: -; J gene: TRBJ2-1; CDR3 length: 11; clone size: many; CDR3 protein: CASSQGNEQFF; CDR3 DNA: TGTGCCAGCAGTCAGGGGAATGAGCAGTTCTTC
V gene: TRBV6-6; D gene: -; J gene: TRBJ1-3; CDR3 length: 14; clone size: many; CDR3 protein: CASSYQGQGNTIYF; CDR3 DNA: TGTGCCAGCAGTTACCAAGGACAGGGAAACACCATATATTTT
V gene: TRBV5-1; D gene: -; J gene: TRBJ2-5; CDR3 length: 14; clone size: many; CDR3 protein: CASSLVLGEETQYF; CDR3 DNA: TGCGCCAGCAGCTTGGTGCTGGGGGAAGAGACCCAGTACTTC
V gene: TRBV5-1; D gene: TRBD2; J gene: TRBJ2-1; CDR3 length: 15; clone size: many; CDR3 protein: CASSFSGRGPDEQFF; CDR3 DNA: TGCGCCAGCAGCTTCAGCGGGAGAGGTCCCGATGAGCAGTTCTTC
V gene: TRBV5-6; D gene: TRBD1; J gene: TRBJ2-6; CDR3 length: 17; clone size: many; CDR3 protein: CASSLMQGALGANVLTF; CDR3 DNA: TGTGCCAGCAGCTTGATGCAGGGGGCGCTTGGGGCCAACGTCCTGACTTTC
V gene: TRBV5-1; D gene: -; J gene: TRBJ2-5; CDR3 length: 14; clone size: many; CDR3 protein: CASSTTVYQETQYF; CDR3 DNA: TGCGCCAGCAGCACCACAGTGTACCAAGAGACCCAGTACTTC
V gene: TRBV20-1; D gene: -; J gene: TRBJ2-5; CDR3 length: 13; clone size: many; CDR3 protein: CSVPTRLQETQYF; CDR3 DNA: TGCAGTGTCCCGACAAGGCTCCAAGAGACCCAGTACTTC
V gene: TRBV20-1; D gene: -; J gene: TRBJ2-3; CDR3 length: 14; clone size: many; CDR3 protein: CSARSELSTDTQYF; CDR3 DNA: TGCAGTGCTAGGAGCGAACTTAGCACAGATACGCAGTATTTT
V gene: TRBV20-1; D gene: -; J gene: TRBJ2-2; CDR3 length: 14; clone size: many; CDR3 protein: CSASRRSNTGELFF; CDR3 DNA: TGCAGTGCTAGTAGGAGGTCGAACACCGGGGAGCTGTTTTTT
V gene: TRBV20-1; D gene: TRBD2; J gene: TRBJ2-4; CDR3 length: 15; clone size: few; CDR3 protein: CSARGAGGAKNIQYF; CDR3 DNA: TGCAGTGCTAGGGGCGCGGGGGGAGCCAAAAACATTCAGTACTTC
V gene: TRBV20-1; D gene: -; J gene: TRBJ1-5; CDR3 length: 12; clone size: many; CDR3 protein: CSTAQGTQPQHF; CDR3 DNA: TGCAGTACGGCACAGGGTACTCAGCCCCAGCATTTT
V gene: TRBV5-5; D gene: -; J gene: TRBJ1-2; CDR3 length: 15; clone size: many; CDR3 protein: CASTMRPVGDYGYTF; CDR3 DNA: TGTGCCAGCACTATGCGGCCAGTGGGGGACTATGGCTACACCTTC
V gene: TRBV4-2; D gene: -; J gene: TRBJ1-4; CDR3 length: 15; clone size: many; CDR3 protein: CASSQVLGSNEKLFF; CDR3 DNA: TGTGCCAGCAGCCAAGTCCTGGGGTCTAATGAAAAACTGTTTTTT
V gene: TRBV20-1; D gene: TRBD1; J gene: TRBJ2-7; CDR3 length: 13; clone size: many; CDR3 protein: CSARTGVGYEQYF; CDR3 DNA: TGCAGTGCTAGGACAGGGGTGGGATATGAGCAGTACTTC